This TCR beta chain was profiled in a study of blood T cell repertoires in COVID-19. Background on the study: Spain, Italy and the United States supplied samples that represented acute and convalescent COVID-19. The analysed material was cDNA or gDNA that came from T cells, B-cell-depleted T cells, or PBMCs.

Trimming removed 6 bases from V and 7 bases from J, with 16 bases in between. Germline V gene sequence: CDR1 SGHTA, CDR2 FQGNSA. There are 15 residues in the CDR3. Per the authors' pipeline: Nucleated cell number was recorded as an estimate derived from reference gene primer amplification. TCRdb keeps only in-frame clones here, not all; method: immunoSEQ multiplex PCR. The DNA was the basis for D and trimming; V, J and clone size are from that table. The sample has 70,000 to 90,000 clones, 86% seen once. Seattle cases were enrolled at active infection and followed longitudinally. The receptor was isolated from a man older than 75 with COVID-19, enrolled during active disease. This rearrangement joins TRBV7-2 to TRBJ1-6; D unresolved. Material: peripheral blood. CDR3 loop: CASSLAGSTNSPLHF. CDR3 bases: TGTGCCAGCAGTTTGGCCGGGAGCACCAATTCACCCCTCCACTTT.